This T cell receptor beta chain came from a study of immune evolution from preneoplasia to lung adenocarcinoma. Study-wide context: HLA loss of heterozygosity: about 7% AIS, about 15% MIA, about 32% ADC, none AAH.

After pathologic assessment, macro-dissection selected premalignant or tumor cells for extraction. Sequencing used immunoSEQ multiplex PCR; TCRdb keeps in-frame clones, though not all of them. The sample consists of 9,600 or so clones, 75% to 85% of them appearing once. Trimming shortened V by 4 bases and J by 3 bases, and 9 bases separated the two germline ends. The CDR3 consists of 13 residues. Germline CDR1 SEHNR, CDR2 FQNEAQ (reference sequence). This receptor was taken from a person aged 60 to 85 with lung adenocarcinoma. The sample was FFPE lung adenocarcinoma in situ tissue. The chain combines TRBV7-9 with TRBJ2-5; D is ambiguous. CDR3 amino acids: CASSWRGEETQYF. In DNA, the CDR3 is TGTGCCAGCAGCTGGAGAGGAGAAGAGACCCAGTACTTC.